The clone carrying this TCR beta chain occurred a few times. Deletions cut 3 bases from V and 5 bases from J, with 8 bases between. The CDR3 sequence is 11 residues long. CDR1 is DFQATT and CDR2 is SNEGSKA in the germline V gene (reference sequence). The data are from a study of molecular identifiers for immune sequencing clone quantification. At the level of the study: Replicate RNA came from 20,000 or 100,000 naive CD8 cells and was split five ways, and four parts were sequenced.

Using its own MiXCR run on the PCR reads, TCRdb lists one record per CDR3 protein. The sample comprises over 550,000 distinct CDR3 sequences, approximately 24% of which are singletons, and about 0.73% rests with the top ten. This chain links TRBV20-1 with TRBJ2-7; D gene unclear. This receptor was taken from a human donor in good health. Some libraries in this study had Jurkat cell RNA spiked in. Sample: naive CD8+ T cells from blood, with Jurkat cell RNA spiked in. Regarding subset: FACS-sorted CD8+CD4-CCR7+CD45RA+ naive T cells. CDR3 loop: CSARGINEQYF. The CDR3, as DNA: TGCAGTGCTAGGGGTATCAACGAGCAGTACTTC.